Below, 23 T cell receptor beta chains from the same sample are listed, as sequenced in a study of blood T cell repertoires in COVID-19. This table comes from immunoSEQ multiplex PCR, and its TCRdb copy is limited to in-frame clones, with some not included. In the table there are roughly 400,000 clones, more than 75% of which are singletons. What was sequenced was peripheral blood. The origin of the receptors is a woman aged 55-69 years with COVID-19, enrolled during active disease.

J is TRBJ1-1 and V is TRBV6-5; perhaps TRBD1 as D (6 bases). CDR1 MNHEY and CDR2 SVGAGI come from the germline V gene. This CDR3 is 13 amino acids long. CDR3 coding DNA: TGTGCAACCAACCGGGACAAGAACACTGAAGCTTTCTTT. Protein product: CATNRDKNTEAFF.

V usage is TRBV2 and J usage is TRBJ2-3; 10 bases line up with TRBD2. V lost 7 bases to trimming and J lost 2 bases; unmatched junction nucleotides: 6. Germline CDR1 reads SNHLY; CDR2 reads FYNNEI. The CDR3 contains 15 residues. The CDR3 loop is CASKSGGVFTDTQYF. The CDR3 coding sequence is TGTGCCAGCAAGAGCGGGGGGGTTTTCACAGATACGCAGTATTTT. Filled out from reference TRBV2 and TRBJ2-3, the complete variable domain reads EPEVTQTPSHQVTQMGQEVILRCVPISNHLYFYWYRQILGQKVEFLVSFYNNEISEKSEIFDDQFSVERPDGSNFTLKIRSTKLEDSAMYFCASKSGGVFTDTQYFGPGTRLTVL.

The genes are TRBV6-6 and TRBJ2-7, with D tentatively TRBD2 (5 bases). This CDR3 has 14 amino acids. Trimming left V 5 bases short and J 0 bases short, with 11 bases between. CDR1 is MNHNY and CDR2 is SVGAGI in the germline V gene (reference sequence). The CDR3 here is CASSLGGTSYEQYF. The DNA for the CDR3 is TGTGCCAGCAGTCTAGGAGGAACCTCCTACGAGCAGTACTTC.

V gene TRBV5-1 combines with J gene TRBJ1-2, with a possible D match to TRBD1 (6 bases). The CDR3 consists of 17 residues. The germline CDR1 and CDR2 sequences are SGHRS and YFSETQ. The V end was cut by 4 bases, the J end by 4 bases, with 23 bases between. The chain's CDR3 is CASSAGVRGQGGYGYTF. In nucleotides, the CDR3 is TGCGCCAGCAGCGCGGGAGTCCGGGGGCAAGGGGGCTATGGCTACACCTTC.

The chain uses TRBV19 and TRBJ1-2; the match to TRBD1 covers 10 bases. CDR3 size: 16 residues. Germline lookup yields CDR1 LNHDA and CDR2 SQIVND (reference sequence). V gave up 6 bases and J gave up 4 bases; unmatched junction bases: 11. The CDR3 here is CASSSTRTGGRYGYTF. CDR3 sequence (DNA): TGTGCCAGTAGCTCCACCAGGACAGGGGGACGCTATGGCTACACCTTC.

This clone occurred once. V and J are TRBV19 and TRBJ2-2; 9 positions agree with TRBD2. This CDR3 is built from 14 residues. Germline-derived CDR1 and CDR2 are LNHDA and SQIVND (reference sequence). The junction had 3 bases not matched to a gene; V was cut back by 5 bases and J by 5 bases. CDR3 in amino acids: CASSWTSVTGELFF. The CDR3 region has the DNA TGTGCCAGTAGTTGGACTAGCGTAACCGGGGAGCTGTTTTTT.

The rearrangement links TRBV16 to TRBJ1-1, with 7 bases lining up with TRBD1. Germline V gene data show CDR1 as KGHSY and CDR2 as FQNENV. This CDR3 has 12 residues. Germline trimming cut 2 bases from V and 11 bases from J; bases unmatched to any gene: 5. The chain's CDR3 is CASSQGQVGAFF. In DNA, the CDR3 is TGTGCCAGCAGCCAAGGACAGGTGGGTGCTTTCTTT.

The gene calls are TRBV18 and TRBJ1-1, with TRBD1 matching over 12 bases. Trimming removed 3 bases from V and 0 bases from J; junction bases left unmatched: 17. The CDR3 totals 21 residues. Per the germline V gene, CDR1 is KGHSH and CDR2 is LQKENI. The CDR3 DNA reads TGTGCCAGCTCACCGGGACCGGGACAGGGGGCCTTATCGGGTATGAACACTGAAGCTTTCTTT. Translated: CASSPGPGQGALSGMNTEAFF.

The chain links TRBV7-9 to TRBJ1-1; D is unresolved. The V gene lost 7 bases and the J gene lost 2 bases, with 23 bases spanning the gap. This CDR3 is built from 17 residues. Germline V CDR1 and CDR2: SEHNR, FQNEAQ (reference sequence). The CDR3: CASIATEGVTANTEAFF. For the CDR3, the DNA is TGTGCCAGCATCGCAACAGAGGGAGTTACGGCTAACACTGAAGCTTTCTTT. The full variable domain, its missing parts supplied by reference TRBV7-9 and TRBJ1-1, is DTGVSQNPRHKITKRGQNVTFRCDPISEHNRLYWYRQTLGQGPEFLTYFQNEAQLEKSRLLSDRFSAERPKGSFSTLEIQRTEQGDSAMYLCASIATEGVTANTEAFFGQGTRLTVV.

V and J are TRBV3-1 (or the pseudogene TRBV3-2) and TRBJ2-7; unclear D gene. V lost 8 bases and J 3 bases, leaving 8 bases between the germline ends. Germline V gene sequence: CDR1 LGHDT, CDR2 YNNKEL (reference sequence). The CDR3 has 11 amino acids. The CDR3 is CASRHNYEQYF. The DNA for the CDR3 is TGTGCCAGCCGACACAACTACGAGCAGTACTTC.

This rearrangement joins TRBV18 to TRBJ2-7; 7 bases agree with TRBD1. With 4 bases clipped from V and 6 bases from J, the junction kept 6 bases outside the gene matches. Looked up from germline, CDR1 is KGHSH and CDR2 is LQKENI. This CDR3 comprises 13 residues. Here the CDR3 reads CASSRQGPLEQYF. The CDR3 DNA is TGTGCCAGCTCACGACAGGGACCCCTCGAGCAGTACTTC.

This chain joins TRBV24-1 and TRBJ1-1, with D tentatively TRBD1 (5 bases). Germline CDR1 and CDR2: KGHDR and SFDVKD. This CDR3 has 13 residues. The ends were cut back, 5 bases at V and 2 bases at J, with 8 bases in the middle. The CDR3 is CATSAGTNTEAFF. The CDR3 nucleotides are TGTGCCACCAGTGCAGGGACTAACACTGAAGCTTTCTTT.

V is TRBV5-4 and J is TRBJ2-3, with D maybe TRBD2 (6 bases). Deletions cut 0 bases from V and 1 base from J, with 15 bases between. Germline CDR1 reads SGHNT; CDR2 reads YYREEE (reference sequence). This CDR3 is 17 amino acids long. DNA for the CDR3: TGTGCCAGCAGCTTGGGGGGGGTACGGATCGGCACAGATACGCAGTATTTT. This encodes CASSLGGVRIGTDTQYF.

This rearrangement joins TRBV6-5 to TRBJ1-2; D is unclear. CDR1 is MNHEY, CDR2 SVGAGI, per germline. V was trimmed by 10 bases and J by 10 bases, leaving 25 bases between them. This CDR3 contains 14 residues. The CDR3 nucleotides are TGTGCCACCACGACGGGAACGGGCCTGGGCCACTACACCTTC. This translates into CATTTGTGLGHYTF.

The chain employs TRBV11-2 and TRBJ2-5; the match to TRBD2 covers 8 bases. Per the germline V gene, CDR1 is SGHAT and CDR2 is FQNNGV. Trimming at V came to 5 bases and at J to 4 bases, leaving 3 bases not matched to a gene. The CDR3 length is 13 residues. The DNA of the CDR3 is TGTGCCAGCAGCGTCGGACTAGCAGAGACCCAGTACTTC. Translating gives CASSVGLAETQYF.

This chain uses TRBV5-1 with TRBJ1-1, with D unclear. Germline CDR1 reads SGHRS; CDR2 reads YFSETQ. The V and J ends lost 3 bases and 7 bases respectively, with 19 bases between them. This CDR3 spans 15 amino acids. The CDR3 DNA follows: TGCGCCAGCAGCTGGTCTGCGGGTTATTCAGTTGAAGCTTTCTTT. Protein product: CASSWSAGYSVEAFF.

The V and J genes are TRBV7-9 and TRBJ1-6, with 7 bases that match TRBD1. This CDR3 has 14 amino acids. V lost 7 bases, J lost 7 bases, and 7 bases stayed unmatched. Per the germline V gene, CDR1 is SEHNR and CDR2 is FQNEAQ (reference sequence). CDR3 protein: CASTPDRNNSPLHF. The CDR3 DNA reads as TGTGCCAGCACCCCGGACAGGAACAATTCACCCCTCCACTTT.

The V call is TRBV6-5, the J call TRBJ1-6; no definite D call. Germline assignment: CDR1 MNHEY and CDR2 SVGAGI. The CDR3 is 13 residues long. V gave up 0 bases and J gave up 9 bases, with 6 bases separating them. Here the CDR3 reads CASSYSSGSPLHF. The CDR3 nucleotides read TGTGCCAGCAGTTACTCGTCGGGTTCACCCCTCCACTTT.

Only a few counts were recorded for this clone. This chain links TRBV5-6 with TRBJ1-1, with D uncertain. V was cut by 4 bases and J by 1 base, with 8 bases left in between. The CDR3 consists of 13 residues. Germline CDR1 and CDR2: SGHDT and YYEEEE. The CDR3 DNA follows: TGTGCCAGCAGCGCCCCCGGGAACACTGAAGCTTTCTTT. Its translation: CASSAPGNTEAFF.

J is TRBJ2-1 and V is TRBV3-1 (or the pseudogene TRBV3-2); TRBD2 matches 8 bases. CDR3 length equals 15 residues. J gave up 3 bases and V 4 bases, and 5 bases lay outside the gene matches. The germline CDR1 and CDR2 sequences are LGHDT and YNNKEL (reference sequence). The CDR3 DNA reads as TGTGCCAGCAGCCCTTTAGCGGGGCTCTACAATGAGCAGTTCTTC. It codes for CASSPLAGLYNEQFF.

The rearrangement uses TRBV5-1 and TRBJ2-1; 7 bases are shared with TRBD2. V lost 4 bases and J lost 2; bases outside the gene matches: 9. CDR1 and CDR2 (germline): SGHRS, YFSETQ. The CDR3 runs 16 residues. Here the CDR3 reads CASSLQAGLTYNEQFF. CDR3 in DNA: TGCGCCAGCAGCCTCCAAGCGGGGCTTACCTACAATGAGCAGTTCTTC.

CDR3 nucleotide sequence: TGTGCCAGCAGCTCCAGGGGGCCTAACTATGGCTACACCTTC. This translates into CASSSRGPNYGYTF. The chain couples TRBV5-4 to TRBJ1-2; 8 bases line up with TRBD1. The germline V gene has CDR1 SGHNT and CDR2 YYREEE (reference sequence). V lost 3 bases, J lost 0 bases, and 1 base stayed unmatched. CDR3 length equals 14 residues.

V is TRBV6-5 and J is TRBJ2-5; TRBD2 aligns across 9 bases. After removal of 4 bases from V and 1 base from J, the junction contained 4 bases not matched to a gene. Germline V gives CDR1 MNHEY, CDR2 SVGAGI. CDR3 length equals 15 residues. Here the CDR3 reads CASSSVSGGQETQYF. In DNA, the CDR3 is TGTGCCAGCAGTTCCGTTAGCGGGGGCCAAGAGACCCAGTACTTC.